The source of this TCR beta chain is a study of T cell repertoires in MIS-A myocarditis. Using immunoSEQ multiplex PCR, the repertoire was profiled, and TCRdb retains in-frame clones only, with some absent. In the table there are 14,000 to 15,000 clones, around 69% of which are singletons. The germline CDR1 and CDR2 sequences are SGHVS and FNYEAQ. V lost 1 base and J lost 6; bases outside the gene matches: 12. This CDR3 has 18 amino acids. The receptor comes from a man between 18 and 35 years old with fulminant myocarditis from multisystem inflammatory syndrome in adults (MIS-A) after COVID-19. The specimen sequenced was left ventricle heart tissue obtained at autopsy. This chain connects TRBV7-6 to TRBJ2-2; the match to TRBD1 covers 9 bases. The CDR3 DNA follows: TGTGCCAGCAGCTTAGTAGCCCGGACAGGGGATAGGGCCGGGGAGCTGTTTTTT. Translated: CASSLVARTGDRAGELFF.